A selection of T cell receptor beta chains follows, all from one sample in a study of monozygotic twins with cystic fibrosis. TCRdb keeps only in-frame clones here, not all; method: immunoSEQ multiplex PCR. This sample has 30,000 to 40,000 clones, with around nine tenths found just once. Sequencing was performed on blood. All receptors come from a boy between 2 and 10 years old with cystic fibrosis. Each CDR3 is given with its conserved first and last residue. D genes are given only for firm matches. Clone sizes are given selectively: once, few, many, or a class where the clone is expanded.

j_call: TRBJ1-1
v_call: TRBV18
d_call: .
clone_size: .
cdr3_nt: TGTGCCAGCTCACAAGGGGTGGGGAACACTGAAGCTTTCTTT
cdr3_aa: CASSQGVGNTEAFF

j_call: TRBJ1-3
v_call: TRBV7-9
d_call: .
clone_size: .
cdr3_nt: TGTGCCAGCAGCTTCACGACAGGTTACTCTGGAAACACCATATATTTT
cdr3_aa: CASSFTTGYSGNTIYF

j_call: TRBJ1-6
v_call: TRBV19
d_call: .
clone_size: once
cdr3_nt: TGTGCCAGTAGTATCGAAGCCTTGGGGGATAATTCACCCCTCCACTTT
cdr3_aa: CASSIEALGDNSPLHF

j_call: TRBJ2-1
v_call: TRBV27
d_call: .
clone_size: .
cdr3_nt: TGTGCCAGCAGTTTAATGAGCGCCCTGTACAATGAGCAGTTCTTC
cdr3_aa: CASSLMSALYNEQFF

j_call: TRBJ2-5
v_call: TRBV5-1
d_call: .
clone_size: .
cdr3_nt: TGCGCCAGCAGCGCGTCAGGGGCAGAGACCCAGTACTTC
cdr3_aa: CASSASGAETQYF

j_call: TRBJ2-2
v_call: TRBV7-2
d_call: .
clone_size: .
cdr3_nt: TGTGCCAGCAGCTTAGCGCTTGGGGGCTTCTGGACCGGGGAGCTGTTTTTT
cdr3_aa: CASSLALGGFWTGELFF

j_call: TRBJ2-3
v_call: TRBV25-1
d_call: .
clone_size: .
cdr3_nt: TGTGCCAGCAGTGAATATAGCACAGATACGCAGTATTTT
cdr3_aa: CASSEYSTDTQYF

j_call: TRBJ2-6
v_call: TRBV2
d_call: .
clone_size: .
cdr3_nt: TGTGCCAGCAGTAAAGGGACGGGGACCTCTGGGGCCAACGTCCTGACTTTC
cdr3_aa: CASSKGTGTSGANVLTF

j_call: TRBJ2-3
v_call: TRBV7-3
d_call: .
clone_size: .
cdr3_nt: TGTGCCAGCAGCTCTAGTGGTAGCACAGATACGCAGTATTTT
cdr3_aa: CASSSSGSTDTQYF

j_call: TRBJ2-7
v_call: TRBV5-1
d_call: .
clone_size: once
cdr3_nt: TGCGCCAGCAGCTTGGCCCCGGCGGGCACAGGGTCCTACGAGCAGTACTTC
cdr3_aa: CASSLAPAGTGSYEQYF

j_call: TRBJ2-7
v_call: TRBV4-1
d_call: .
clone_size: .
cdr3_nt: TGCGCCAGCAGCCAAGATTGGGGACCCTACGAGCAGTACTTC
cdr3_aa: CASSQDWGPYEQYF

j_call: TRBJ2-1
v_call: TRBV6-5
d_call: .
clone_size: .
cdr3_nt: TGTGCCAGCAGTTACTCGAGGGTTTACAATGAGCAGTTCTTC
cdr3_aa: CASSYSRVYNEQFF

j_call: TRBJ2-7
v_call: TRBV5-1
d_call: .
clone_size: .
cdr3_nt: TGCGCCAGCAGGTCCAGGGATACAGCGTTCTACGAGCAGTACTTC
cdr3_aa: CASRSRDTAFYEQYF

j_call: TRBJ1-5
v_call: TRBV9
d_call: .
clone_size: .
cdr3_nt: TGTGCCAGCAGCGTAGGGGCGACGAATCAGCCCCAGCATTTT
cdr3_aa: CASSVGATNQPQHF

j_call: TRBJ1-1
v_call: TRBV27
d_call: .
clone_size: .
cdr3_nt: TGTGCCAGCAGTTCAGGCACTCTCTTGAACACTGAAGCTTTCTTT
cdr3_aa: CASSSGTLLNTEAFF

j_call: TRBJ1-1
v_call: TRBV5-5
d_call: .
clone_size: .
cdr3_nt: TGTGCCAGCAGCCCTCCCGTCCAGACAGTGATGAACACTGAAGCTTTCTTT
cdr3_aa: CASSPPVQTVMNTEAFF

j_call: TRBJ1-2
v_call: TRBV18
d_call: .
clone_size: .
cdr3_nt: TGTGCCAGCTCACCCCCACAGGGTACCTATGGCTACACCTTC
cdr3_aa: CASSPPQGTYGYTF

j_call: TRBJ1-2
v_call: TRBV11-1
d_call: TRBD1
clone_size: once
cdr3_nt: TGTGCCAGCAGCTTACCAGGACAGGATGAGCGCTACACCTTC
cdr3_aa: CASSLPGQDERYTF

j_call: TRBJ2-5
v_call: TRBV7-2
d_call: .
clone_size: .
cdr3_nt: TGTGCCAGCTCCCAGGGGGGGGGCCCCCAAGAGACCCAGTACTTC
cdr3_aa: CASSQGGGPQETQYF

j_call: TRBJ1-3
v_call: TRBV6-5
d_call: .
clone_size: .
cdr3_nt: TGTGCCAGCAGTCCCGACGGCAGCTCTGGAAACACCATATATTTT
cdr3_aa: CASSPDGSSGNTIYF

j_call: TRBJ1-5
v_call: TRBV7-9
d_call: .
clone_size: few
cdr3_nt: TGTGCCAGCAGCTTACAGGGGCATAGCAATCAGCCCCAGCATTTT
cdr3_aa: CASSLQGHSNQPQHF

j_call: TRBJ1-1
v_call: TRBV4-2
d_call: .
clone_size: few
cdr3_nt: TGTGCCAGCAGCCCGTATGGACAGTTGAACACTGAAGCTTTCTTT
cdr3_aa: CASSPYGQLNTEAFF

j_call: TRBJ1-1
v_call: TRBV5-1
d_call: .
clone_size: .
cdr3_nt: TGCGCCAGCAGGCGGGGGAACACTGAAGCTTTCTTT
cdr3_aa: CASRRGNTEAFF

j_call: TRBJ1-1
v_call: TRBV27
d_call: .
clone_size: .
cdr3_nt: TGTGCCAGCGGATCCCACAGGGCGACTGAAGCTTTCTTT
cdr3_aa: CASGSHRATEAFF

j_call: TRBJ2-1
v_call: TRBV5-1
d_call: TRBD2
clone_size: .
cdr3_nt: TGCGCCAGCAGCCCGGGACTAGCGGGGGGGCGGAATGAGCAGTTCTTC
cdr3_aa: CASSPGLAGGRNEQFF

j_call: TRBJ2-1
v_call: TRBV18
d_call: .
clone_size: .
cdr3_nt: TGTGCCAGCTCACCACCAGGGAACAATGAGCAGTTCTTC
cdr3_aa: CASSPPGNNEQFF

j_call: TRBJ2-7
v_call: TRBV9
d_call: TRBD2
clone_size: .
cdr3_nt: TGTGCCAGCAGCACGCGAGGGACTAGCGTCAACGAGCAGTACTTC
cdr3_aa: CASSTRGTSVNEQYF

j_call: TRBJ2-7
v_call: TRBV4-1
d_call: TRBD2
clone_size: .
cdr3_nt: TGCGCCAGCAGCCAAAATAGCGGGGGGAACTACGAGCAGTACTTC
cdr3_aa: CASSQNSGGNYEQYF

j_call: TRBJ2-1
v_call: TRBV6-6
d_call: .
clone_size: .
cdr3_nt: TGTGCCAGCAGTTGGGACTTACCGAGCTCCTACAATGAGCAGTTCTTC
cdr3_aa: CASSWDLPSSYNEQFF

j_call: TRBJ1-1
v_call: TRBV29-1
d_call: TRBD1
clone_size: .
cdr3_nt: TGCAGCGTTTTAACAGGGGACACTGAAGCTTTCTTT
cdr3_aa: CSVLTGDTEAFF

j_call: TRBJ2-3
v_call: TRBV7-8
d_call: .
clone_size: .
cdr3_nt: TGTGCCAGCAGCTTACATAGCACAGATACGCAGTATTTT
cdr3_aa: CASSLHSTDTQYF

j_call: TRBJ1-1
v_call: TRBV7-9
d_call: .
clone_size: .
cdr3_nt: TGTGCCAGCTGTAAAACAGGGAAGGAGAACACTGAAGCTTTCTTT
cdr3_aa: CASCKTGKENTEAFF

j_call: TRBJ1-6
v_call: TRBV7-8
d_call: .
clone_size: .
cdr3_nt: TGTGCCAGCAGCGGCCGAGGGGTTGGTTCACCCCTCCACTTT
cdr3_aa: CASSGRGVGSPLHF

j_call: TRBJ1-1
v_call: TRBV6-5
d_call: TRBD1
clone_size: .
cdr3_nt: TGTGCCAGCAGTCGACAGGGGGTGGCCACTGAAGCTTTCTTT
cdr3_aa: CASSRQGVATEAFF

j_call: TRBJ1-2
v_call: TRBV6-6
d_call: .
clone_size: .
cdr3_nt: TGTGCCAGCAGGGCCCTTTGGATACTATATGGCTACACCTTC
cdr3_aa: CASRALWILYGYTF

j_call: TRBJ1-2
v_call: TRBV6-5
d_call: TRBD1
clone_size: few
cdr3_nt: TGTGCCAGCAGTTACCGGGACAGAGGATATGGCTACACCTTC
cdr3_aa: CASSYRDRGYGYTF